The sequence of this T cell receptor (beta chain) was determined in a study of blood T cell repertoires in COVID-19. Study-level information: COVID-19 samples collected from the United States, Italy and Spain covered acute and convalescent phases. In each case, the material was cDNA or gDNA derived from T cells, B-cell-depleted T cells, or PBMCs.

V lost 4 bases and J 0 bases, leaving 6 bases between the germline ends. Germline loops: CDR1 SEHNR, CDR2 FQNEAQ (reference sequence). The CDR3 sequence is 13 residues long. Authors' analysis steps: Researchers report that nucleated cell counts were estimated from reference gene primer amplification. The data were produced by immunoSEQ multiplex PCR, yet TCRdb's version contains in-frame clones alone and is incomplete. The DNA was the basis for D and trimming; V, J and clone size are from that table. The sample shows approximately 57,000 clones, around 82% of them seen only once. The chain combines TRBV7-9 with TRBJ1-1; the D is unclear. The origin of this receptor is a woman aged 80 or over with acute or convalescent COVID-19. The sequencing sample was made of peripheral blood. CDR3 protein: CASSSLMNTEAFF. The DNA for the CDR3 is TGTGCCAGCAGCTCACTTATGAACACTGAAGCTTTCTTT.